The 18 T cell receptor beta chains in this list originate from one sample, sequenced in a study of T-cell reconstitution after alpha-beta-depleted transplantation in children. Using unique molecular identifiers, the investigators prepared the TCRbeta library. TCRdb redid the calling of the PCR reads with MiXCR, one entry per CDR3 protein. The data contain 700,000 to 850,000 distinct CDR3 sequences, around 17% of them singletons. The sample consisted of PBMCs, mostly from graft donor cells, taken 360 days after TCRalphabeta/CD19-depleted stem cell transplant. The receptor set was obtained from a male patient aged 10-17 years who had a stem cell transplant for acute lymphoblastic leukemia, so the T cells may come from the graft donor.

This clonotype was counted between two and nine times. The rearrangement joins TRBV3-1 to TRBJ2-3; TRBD2 is a possible D gene (6 bases). V lost 2 bases and J lost 3, with 9 bases in between. There are 14 residues in the CDR3. Germline CDR1 reads LGHDT; CDR2 reads YNNKEL (reference sequence). The CDR3 DNA sequence: TGTGCCAGCAGCCAAACTGGGACTACAGATACGCAGTATTTT. Translation gives CASSQTGTTDTQYF.

The sample holds a few counts of this clonotype. This chain links TRBV12-3 or TRBV12-4 with TRBJ1-2; no firm D call. V was clipped by 3 bases and J by 6 bases, with 17 bases between them. This CDR3 has 15 residues. CDR3 DNA sequence: TGTGCCAGCAGTTTCTCCATAGAAGGGAGTGATGGCTACACCTTC. Its protein is CASSFSIEGSDGYTF.

This clonotype was found a few times. J is TRBJ2-7 and V is TRBV20-1, with D tentatively TRBD1 or TRBD2 (5 bases each). The germline V gene encodes CDR1 DFQATT and CDR2 SNEGSKA (reference sequence). The CDR3 is made up of 14 amino acids. V lost 3 bases to trimming and J lost 0 bases, with 12 bases between them. CDR3 protein: CSARGVGYSYEQYF. CDR3 DNA: TGCAGTGCTAGGGGGGTGGGATACTCCTACGAGCAGTACTTC.

The chain uses TRBV7-9 and TRBJ2-1; 8 nucleotides agree with TRBD2. The CDR3 is 15 residues long. Per germline, CDR1 SEHNR and CDR2 FQNEAQ (reference sequence). Trimming cost V 2 bases and J 6 bases; bases outside gene matches: 6. CDR3 sequence reads: CASSLILAELNEQFF. CDR3 coding DNA: TGTGCCAGCAGCTTAATACTAGCGGAGCTCAATGAGCAGTTCTTC.

The chain couples TRBV4-1 to TRBJ2-4; D unclear. V lost 0 bases, J lost 6 bases, and 9 bases lay in between. The V gene's germline CDR1 is MGHRA and CDR2 YSYEKL. The CDR3 has 14 amino acids. CDR3 sequence reads: CASSQDPHGNIQYF. In DNA form, the CDR3 reads TGCGCCAGCAGCCAAGATCCGCACGGAAACATTCAGTACTTC.

This clonotype was seen only a few times. The CDR3 here is CSVRVTGYEQYF. The CDR3 DNA reads as TGCAGCGTGCGGGTAACGGGGTACGAGCAGTACTTC. The V gene is TRBV29-1, the J gene TRBJ2-7; a possible D gene is TRBD2 (5 bases). Germline values: CDR1 SQVTM, CDR2 ANQGSEA. The CDR3 covers 12 residues. Trimming stripped 6 bases from V and 4 bases from J, with 13 bases between.

This clonotype was detected a few times. The chain combines TRBV5-5 with TRBJ2-2, with D possibly TRBD2 on 7 matching bases. Between the trimmed V and J ends, which lost 2 bases and 5 bases, there was a span of 19 bases. Germline V gene sequence: CDR1 SGHKS, CDR2 YYEKEE (reference sequence). The CDR3 consists of 17 residues. The CDR3 DNA sequence: TGTGCCAGCAGCTTAGTTCCGGGGGGCCAACCGACCGGGGAGCTGTTTTTT. Protein: CASSLVPGGQPTGELFF.

The genes are TRBV6-2 or TRBV6-3 and TRBJ2-3; D is unclear. CDR3 length equals 14 residues. V lost 8 bases and J lost 5, with 17 bases in between. The germline V gene has CDR1 MNHEY and CDR2 SVGEGT. The CDR3 nucleotides read TGTGCCAGCTCCCGTAGGCCTGACAAAGATACGCAGTATTTT. It specifies CASSRRPDKDTQYF.

There are a few counts of this clonotype. The rearrangement uses TRBV5-1 and TRBJ2-1; D is possibly TRBD2 (5 bases). CDR1 is SGHRS and CDR2 is YFSETQ in the germline V gene. Trimming took 2 bases from V and 8 from J, leaving 14 bases between them. This CDR3 has 14 residues. The CDR3 sequence: CASSFRAFGDEQFF. The CDR3 DNA sequence: TGCGCCAGCAGCTTCCGGGCCTTCGGGGATGAGCAGTTCTTC.

Remarks on this clonotype: A much larger clone lies one base from this, so it may be a read error. The chain is built from TRBV24-1 and TRBJ2-3, with TRBD1 identical over 7 bases. Germline values: CDR1 KGHDR, CDR2 SFDVKD. This CDR3 is built from 16 residues. V shed 4 bases, J shed 7 bases, and the junction held 13 bases outside the gene matches. In DNA, the CDR3 is TGTGCCACCAGTGACCCATCCACTACAGGGGCACATACGCAGTATTTT. Amino acid sequence: CATSDPSTTGAHTQYF.

V is TRBV20-1 and J is TRBJ1-4; a weak D match, TRBD1 (5 bases). The CDR3 totals 16 residues. From germline, CDR1 is DFQATT and CDR2 SNEGSKA (reference sequence). V gave up 4 bases and J gave up 8 bases, with 23 bases separating them. CDR3 DNA sequence: TGCAGTGCTACATCTTGGGACCCGGGAAGGGGCGAAAAACTGTTTTTT. Protein: CSATSWDPGRGEKLFF.

This clonotype was recorded many times. The chain employs TRBV7-9 and TRBJ1-5, with a possible D match to TRBD1 (5 bases). This CDR3 has 16 residues. The ends were cut back, 4 bases at V and 5 bases at J, with 18 bases in the middle. CDR1 and CDR2 from the germline V gene are SEHNR and FQNEAQ (reference sequence). In DNA form, the CDR3 reads TGTGCCAGCAGCTCCTGGACGGGGCCAGCGGATCAGCCCCAGCATTTT. Translated, it gives CASSSWTGPADQPQHF.

There are many counts of this clonotype. V gene TRBV7-9 combines with J gene TRBJ2-5; D perhaps matches TRBD1 (5 bases). The germline CDR1 and CDR2 sequences are SEHNR and FQNEAQ (reference sequence). The CDR3 contains 14 residues. V was pared by 10 bases and J by 5 bases, with 20 bases between. As DNA, the CDR3 is TGTGCCACCGGGTATTCGGACACCCGGGAGACCCAGTACTTC. Its translation is CATGYSDTRETQYF.

The CDR3 spells CASSFRDSLFGQFF. The CDR3 DNA is TGTGCCAGCAGCTTCCGGGACTCCCTATTTGGGCAGTTCTTC. V gene TRBV7-9 combines with J gene TRBJ2-1, with a weak D call TRBD2 (6 bases). Deletions cut 3 bases from V and 12 bases from J, with 18 bases between. The CDR3 consists of 14 residues. CDR1 is SEHNR and CDR2 is FQNEAQ in the germline V gene (reference sequence).

This clonotype was recorded at least ten times. The chain couples TRBV13 to TRBJ2-7; a possible D gene is TRBD2 (6 bases). Germline CDR1 is PRHDT and CDR2 is FYEKMQ (reference sequence). The V and J ends lost 2 bases and 6 bases respectively, with 11 bases between them. The CDR3 has 13 amino acids. CDR3 in DNA: TGTGCCAGCAGCTTATACGGGAGTGGCGAGCAGTACTTC. Protein sequence: CASSLYGSGEQYF.

This clonotype was found a few times. The gene calls are TRBV21-1 and TRBJ2-7. TRBV21-1 is a pseudogene. There are 15 residues in the CDR3. CDR3 DNA: TGTGCCAGCAGCAAGTCAGGCCGACGCTCCTACGAGCAGTACTTC. Amino acids: CASSKSGRRSYEQYF.

This clonotype was seen a handful of times. The chain is built from TRBV7-9 and TRBJ2-3; TRBD2 matches at 9 bases. There are 14 residues in the CDR3. Germline loops: CDR1 SEHNR, CDR2 FQNEAQ (reference sequence). J gave up 2 bases and V 8 bases, and 5 bases lay outside the gene matches. The CDR3 nucleotides read TGTGCCAGCGGAGGGACTAGCCCCACAGATACGCAGTATTTT. Residues: CASGGTSPTDTQYF.

This chain links TRBV5-1 with TRBJ2-1; D uncertain. V was cut by 4 bases and J by 9 bases, with 11 bases left in between. Germline V gives CDR1 SGHRS, CDR2 YFSETQ. There are 12 residues in the CDR3. This chain's CDR3 is CASSLSFGEQFF. In nucleotides, the CDR3 is TGCGCCAGCAGCCTGTCGTTTGGTGAGCAGTTCTTC.